These 26 T cell receptor beta chains share one sample of origin, sequenced in a study of T cell changes during pregnancy in multiple sclerosis. The protocol was immunoSEQ multiplex PCR, while the TCRdb copy is restricted to in-frame clones and leaves out a portion. The data contain approximately 130,000 clones, about 95% of them singletons. Sequenced here: peripheral blood, sampled after pregnancy. The receptors derive from a female donor with multiple sclerosis, enrolled in a pregnancy study.

V gene TRBV7-8 combines with J gene TRBJ2-3, with D tentatively TRBD2 (5 bases). Trimming stripped 6 bases from V and 2 bases from J, with 9 bases between. This CDR3 spans 13 amino acids. Germline loops: CDR1 SGHVS, CDR2 FQNEAQ. CDR3 region: CASRRRFTDTQYF. The CDR3 DNA follows: TGTGCCAGCAGACGGAGGTTCACAGATACGCAGTATTTT.

CDR3 DNA: TGTGCCAGTAGTCCCGGGACTTCAGGCGAGCAGTACTTC. Amino acid sequence: CASSPGTSGEQYF. The J gene is TRBJ2-7, the V gene TRBV19, with a tentative D call TRBD2 (6 bases). Trimming removed 5 bases from V and 6 bases from J, with 14 bases in between. Looked up from germline, CDR1 is LNHDA and CDR2 is SQIVND (reference sequence). The length of the CDR3 is 13 residues.

This rearrangement joins TRBV28 to TRBJ2-5, with D possibly being TRBD1 (5 bases). V was clipped by 6 bases and J by 1 base, with 12 bases between them. Germline CDR1 and CDR2: MDHEN and SYDVKM. This CDR3 is built from 14 residues. DNA for the CDR3: TGTGCCAGCAGGCCACCAGGGCGCCAAGAGACCCAGTACTTC. This encodes CASRPPGRQETQYF.

The V and J genes are TRBV9 and TRBJ2-7; 7 bases are shared with TRBD2. V shed 1 base, J shed 5 bases, and the junction held 6 bases outside the gene matches. The CDR3 spans 14 residues. The germline V gene has CDR1 SGDLS and CDR2 YYNGEE. CDR3 sequence reads: CASSVRGSVDEQYF. CDR3 coding DNA: TGTGCCAGCAGCGTACGCGGGAGTGTCGACGAGCAGTACTTC.

This rearrangement joins TRBV6-1 to TRBJ1-3, with D possibly being TRBD1 (6 bases). Between the trimmed V and J ends, which lost 11 bases and 4 bases, there was a span of 15 bases. The CDR3 is 13 residues long. The germline V gene encodes CDR1 MNHNS and CDR2 SASEGT. CDR3 nucleotide sequence: TGTGCCGGACGGCAGGGGTCCGGAAACACCATATATTTT. It specifies CAGRQGSGNTIYF.

V is TRBV19 and J is TRBJ2-7; perhaps TRBD2 as D (7 bases). The CDR3 spans 13 residues. The germline V and J ends were trimmed by 8 bases and 6 bases, with 17 bases remaining between them. Germline CDR1 and CDR2: LNHDA and SQIVND (reference sequence). CDR3 coding DNA: TGTGCCAGTGAAGAGGGGGGGTCTGGCGAGCAGTACTTC. Amino acid sequence: CASEEGGSGEQYF.

In DNA form, the CDR3 reads TGCGCCAGCAGCTTGGGGGCGGGAGCCGGAACAGATACGCAGTATTTT. Translating gives CASSLGAGAGTDTQYF. This chain links TRBV5-1 with TRBJ2-3, with TRBD2 matching 7 bases. The CDR3 has 16 amino acids. V was clipped by 0 bases and J by 3 bases; unmatched bases: 7. CDR1 is SGHRS, CDR2 YFSETQ, per germline.

The chain recombines TRBV7-2 with TRBJ1-3, with 11 bases fitting TRBD1. This CDR3 contains 16 residues. Germline CDR1 is SGHTA and CDR2 is FQGNSA. The V segment lost 5 bases and the J segment 4 bases; nucleotides outside the gene matches: 7. CDR3 residues: CASSGQGAGGGNTIYF. The CDR3 bases are TGTGCCAGCAGCGGACAGGGGGCCGGCGGGGGAAACACCATATATTTT.

The J gene is TRBJ2-7, the V gene TRBV11-2; perhaps TRBD2 as D (6 bases). There are 14 residues in the CDR3. The germline gives CDR1 SGHAT, CDR2 FQNNGV. Deletions cut 6 bases from V and 2 bases from J, with 14 bases between. CDR3 region: CASRETRGAYEQYF. CDR3 in DNA: TGTGCCAGCAGGGAGACCCGCGGGGCCTACGAGCAGTACTTC.

The CDR3 region is CASSPHPRVETQYF. The CDR3 DNA is TGTGCCAGCAGCCCCCACCCGAGGGTCGAGACCCAGTACTTC. The chain uses TRBV6-5 and TRBJ2-5; TRBD2 might be the D (5 bases). Trimming removed 6 bases from V and 5 bases from J, with 16 bases in between. CDR1 and CDR2 (germline): MNHEY, SVGAGI. The CDR3 is 14 amino acids.

This chain uses TRBV4-1 with TRBJ2-7; 9 positions match TRBD2. The CDR3 has 15 residues. The junction had 5 bases not matched to a gene; V was cut back by 3 bases and J by 2 bases. CDR1 and CDR2 from the germline V gene are MGHRA and YSYEKL. The CDR3 DNA reads TGCGCCAGCAGCCAGACTAGCGGACCTCCCTACGAGCAGTACTTC. The encoded protein is CASSQTSGPPYEQYF.

The chain is built from TRBV6-5 and TRBJ1-2, with D maybe TRBD1 (6 bases). CDR1 and CDR2 (germline): MNHEY, SVGAGI. The length of the CDR3 is 16 residues. V dropped 4 bases and J dropped 4 bases, with 19 bases sitting between them. The DNA for the CDR3 is TGTGCCAGCAGTTTCAGACTCATCGGGACAACCTATGGCTACACCTTC. Its protein is CASSFRLIGTTYGYTF.

This clone was counted once. This chain links TRBV2 with TRBJ2-7, with unresolved D. V lost 5 bases to trimming and J lost 1 base, with 9 bases between them. This CDR3 region has 13 residues. The germline CDR1 and CDR2 sequences are SNHLY and FYNNEI. CDR3 sequence: CASSYTESYEQYF. The CDR3 nucleotides are TGTGCCAGCAGTTACACAGAGTCCTACGAGCAGTACTTC.

V usage is TRBV18 and J usage is TRBJ1-3, with a tentative D call TRBD1 (5 bases). This CDR3 is built from 16 residues. Germline CDR1 KGHSH, CDR2 LQKENI. Between the trimmed V and J ends, which lost 3 bases and 0 bases, there was a span of 12 bases. The CDR3 loop is CASSPRQIFSGNTIYF. The CDR3 DNA reads TGTGCCAGCTCACCTCGACAGATTTTCTCTGGAAACACCATATATTTT.

This chain uses TRBV5-6 with TRBJ2-3; 14 bases map to TRBD2. Germline CDR1 is SGHDT and CDR2 is YYEEEE. The CDR3 length is 16 residues. V shed 3 bases, J shed 4 bases, and the junction held 4 bases outside the gene matches. DNA of the CDR3: TGTGCCAGCAGCTATCCGGGACTAGCGGGAGCAGATACGCAGTATTTT. Translated: CASSYPGLAGADTQYF.

The chain employs TRBV4-1 and TRBJ1-1; D is possibly TRBD1 (6 bases). CDR1 is MGHRA, CDR2 YSYEKL, per germline. The V end lost 4 bases, the J end lost 1 base, and 10 bases lay between the germline ends. The CDR3 spans 14 residues. CDR3 in amino acids: CASSRGPENTEAFF. CDR3 DNA: TGCGCCAGCAGCCGGGGGCCCGAGAACACTGAAGCTTTCTTT.

The chain has TRBV27 and TRBJ1-2; 10 nucleotides line up with TRBD1. The germline V gene has CDR1 MNHEY and CDR2 SMNVEV (reference sequence). CDR3 length equals 16 residues. J lost 4 bases, V lost 5 bases, and 10 bases had no gene match. The CDR3: CASSPITGTGVYGYTF. The CDR3 DNA reads TGTGCCAGCAGTCCAATAACCGGGACAGGGGTCTATGGCTACACCTTC.

In regard to this clone: Other DNA sequences of this sample code for an identical CDR3. The chain recombines TRBV6-6 with TRBJ1-3; 8 bases align to TRBD1. Germline V gene sequence: CDR1 MNHNY, CDR2 SVGAGI (reference sequence). Trimming removed 5 bases from V and 0 bases from J; junction bases left unmatched: 3. There are 15 residues in the CDR3. In DNA, the CDR3 is TGTGCCAGCAGTCCAACAGGGGGCTCTGGAAACACCATATATTTT. Amino acid sequence: CASSPTGGSGNTIYF.

The chain links TRBV4-2 to TRBJ2-2, with D perhaps TRBD1 (5 bases). CDR1 and CDR2 from the germline V gene are LGHNA and YNFKEQ. V was pared by 1 base and J by 7 bases, with 10 bases between. The CDR3 runs 14 residues. CDR3 in DNA: TGTGCCAGCAGCCAAGGCAGGGCAAACGGGGAGCTGTTTTTT. It specifies CASSQGRANGELFF.

The chain combines TRBV11-3 with TRBJ2-3; D possibly corresponds to TRBD2 (6 bases). Germline lookup yields CDR1 SGHNT and CDR2 YENEEA. This CDR3 spans 14 amino acids. V was trimmed by 5 bases and J by 5 bases, leaving 14 bases between them. CDR3 protein: CASSPGLARDTQYF. The CDR3 nucleotides read TGTGCCAGCAGCCCCGGGCTAGCGAGAGATACGCAGTATTTT.

This clone was observed a few times. The gene calls are TRBV2 and TRBJ2-3, with 12 nucleotides matching TRBD2. The CDR3 has 15 residues. After removal of 5 bases from V and 6 bases from J, the junction contained 6 bases not matched to a gene. Germline lookup yields CDR1 SNHLY and CDR2 FYNNEI. The CDR3 DNA reads as TGTGCCAGCAGTCTACTAGCGGGGGGCAGGGATACGCAGTATTTT. This gives the protein CASSLLAGGRDTQYF.

The chain recombines TRBV28 with TRBJ2-7, with unresolved D. Germline CDR1 is MDHEN and CDR2 is SYDVKM. V was trimmed by 3 bases and J by 6 bases, leaving 9 bases between them. The CDR3 contains 12 residues. DNA of the CDR3: TGTGCCAGCAGTTTGAATCGACTCGAGCAGTACTTC. Protein product: CASSLNRLEQYF.

About this clone itself: At one boundary the junction diverges from the germline segment, which might be a read error. The genes are TRBV19 and TRBJ2-1; D might be TRBD1 (7 bases). From germline, CDR1 is LNHDA and CDR2 SQIVND (reference sequence). The CDR3 contains 14 residues. This chain's CDR3 is CASSIGGTVNEQFF. The CDR3 region has the DNA TGTGCCAGTAGCATAGGGGGGACAGTCAATGAGCAGTTCTTC.

CDR3 residues: CASSYMVRQGPNYEQYF. CDR3 DNA: TGTGCCAGCAGTTATATGGTTCGACAGGGGCCAAACTACGAGCAGTACTTC. This sequence joins TRBV2 and TRBJ2-7, with TRBD1 identical over 8 bases. The CDR3 extends over 17 amino acids. The trim removed 5 bases at V and 3 bases at J, leaving 15 bases unmatched. Germline-derived CDR1 and CDR2 are SNHLY and FYNNEI.

The chain is built from TRBV28 and TRBJ1-2; D not certain. Looked up from germline, CDR1 is MDHEN and CDR2 is SYDVKM. The V and J ends lost 6 bases and 8 bases respectively, with 10 bases between them. This CDR3 has 11 residues. CDR3 region: CASSQTWGYTF. In DNA form, the CDR3 reads TGTGCCAGCAGCCAAACTTGGGGCTACACCTTC.

The chain recombines TRBV28 with TRBJ2-3; weak D call: TRBD2 (6 bases). This CDR3 spans 16 amino acids. The germline V and J ends were trimmed by 2 bases and 0 bases, with 12 bases remaining between them. Germline V CDR1 and CDR2: MDHEN, SYDVKM. The CDR3 here is CASSLGKLASTDTQYF. CDR3 in DNA: TGTGCCAGCAGTTTAGGAAAGCTAGCGAGCACAGATACGCAGTATTTT.